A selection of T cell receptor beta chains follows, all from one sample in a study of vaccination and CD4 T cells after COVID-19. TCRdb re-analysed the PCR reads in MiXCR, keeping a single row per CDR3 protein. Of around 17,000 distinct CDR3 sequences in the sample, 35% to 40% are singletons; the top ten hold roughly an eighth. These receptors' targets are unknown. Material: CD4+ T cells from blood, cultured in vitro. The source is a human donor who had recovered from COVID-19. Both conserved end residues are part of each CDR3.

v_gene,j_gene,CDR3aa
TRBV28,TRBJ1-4,CASSARTGREPNEKLFF
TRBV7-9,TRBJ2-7,CASSFLSGTSYEQYF
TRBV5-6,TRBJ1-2,CASSSGLNGYTF
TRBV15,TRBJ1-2,CATSIRTGANYGYTF
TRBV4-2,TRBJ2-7,CASSQVETQEQYF
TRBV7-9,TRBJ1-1,CASSARRTANTEAFF
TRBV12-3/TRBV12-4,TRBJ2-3,CASSLLAGEIDTQYF
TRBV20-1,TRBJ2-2,CSARRGTSGSIAGELFF
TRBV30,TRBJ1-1,CAWMNYGTGGSDEAFF
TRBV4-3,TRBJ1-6,CASSQVGLTRSPLHF
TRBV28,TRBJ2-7,CASSTRKTVYEQYF
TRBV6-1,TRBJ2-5,CASRGGASGLQETQYF
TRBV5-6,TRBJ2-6,CASSSRRSGANVLTF